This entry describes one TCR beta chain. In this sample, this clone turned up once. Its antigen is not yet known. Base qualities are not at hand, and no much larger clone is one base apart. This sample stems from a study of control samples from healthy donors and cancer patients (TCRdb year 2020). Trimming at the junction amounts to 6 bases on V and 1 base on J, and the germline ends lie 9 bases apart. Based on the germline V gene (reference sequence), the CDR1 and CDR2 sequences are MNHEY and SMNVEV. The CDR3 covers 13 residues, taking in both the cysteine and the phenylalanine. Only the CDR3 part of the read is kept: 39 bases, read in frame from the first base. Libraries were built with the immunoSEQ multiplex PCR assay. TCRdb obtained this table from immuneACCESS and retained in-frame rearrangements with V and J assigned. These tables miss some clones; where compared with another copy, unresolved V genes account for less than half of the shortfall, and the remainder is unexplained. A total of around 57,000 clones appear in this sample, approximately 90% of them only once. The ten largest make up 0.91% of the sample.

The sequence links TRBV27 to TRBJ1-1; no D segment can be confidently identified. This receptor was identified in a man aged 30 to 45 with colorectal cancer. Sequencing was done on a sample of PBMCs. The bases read TGTGCCAGCAGCCTCACTCGGAACACTGAAGCTTTCTTT. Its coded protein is CASSLTRNTEAFF.